A single sample is the source of the 11 T cell receptor beta chains below, sequenced in a study of T cell clonality in common variable immunodeficiency. Using immunoSEQ multiplex PCR, the repertoire was profiled, and TCRdb retains in-frame clones only, with some absent. Observed in the sample are about 52,000 clones, none of them singletons. The sequenced sample consisted of peripheral blood mononuclear cells. The receptors were gathered from a person between 18 and 75 years old in good health.

This clone was seen a few times. The read finishes 3 residues shy of the CDR3 end, and the germline J gene is used to complete it. The chain is built from TRBV18 and TRBJ1-1; D call uncertain. The CDR3 spans 12 residues. Germline CDR1 reads KGHSH; CDR2 reads LQKENI. V was cut by 4 bases and J by 1 base, with 4 bases left in between. This CDR3 reads CASSRQNTEAFF. The sequenced CDR3 bases are TGTGCCAGCTCACGACAGAACACTGAA.

Ten or more counts support this clone. The CDR3 protein is CASSIVGTPGQGLYEQYF. The covered CDR3 bases are TGTGCCAGTAGTATAGTTGGGACTCCGGGACAGGGATTGTACGAG. This chain connects TRBV19 to TRBJ2-7; TRBD1 matches at 9 bases. The sequence runs out 3 residues before the end of the CDR3; the remainder is reconstructed from the germline J gene. The length of the CDR3 is 18 residues. CDR1 and CDR2 from the germline V gene are LNHDA and SQIVND (reference sequence). J was trimmed by 4 bases and V by 1 base; bases with no gene match: 14.

A note on this clone: The DNA ends 3 residues before the CDR3 does, and the rest of the CDR3 is filled in from the germline J gene. The V and J genes are TRBV20-1 and TRBJ1-4; D not resolved. The germline V gene encodes CDR1 DFQATT and CDR2 SNEGSKA (reference sequence). Between the trimmed V and J ends, which lost 5 bases and 4 bases, there was a span of 11 bases. This CDR3 has 13 residues. Incomplete CDR3 DNA: TGCAGTGCTTATAAGCTTTTTAATGAAAAA. Translated, it gives CSAYKLFNEK. The whole CDR3 region reads CSAYKLFNEKLFF.

The table lists this clone with many counts. Read coverage stops 3 residues before the CDR3 terminus; the germline J gene supplies the remainder. This chain links TRBV4-1 with TRBJ2-1; 7 bases map to TRBD2. V shed 4 bases, J shed 4 bases, and the junction held 7 bases outside the gene matches. CDR1 and CDR2 from the germline V gene are MGHRA and YSYEKL. This CDR3 region has 15 residues. The CDR3: CASSRLAVTYNEQFF. The part of the CDR3 DNA that was read is TGCGCCAGCAGCCGCCTAGCGGTTACATACAATGAG.

This clone has a handful of counts. Coverage ceases 3 residues before the CDR3 finishes, and the germline J gene fills in the end. The chain is built from TRBV19 and TRBJ2-5; a possible D gene is TRBD1 (6 bases). The ends were cut back, 1 base at V and 1 base at J, with 10 bases in the middle. The germline V gene encodes CDR1 LNHDA and CDR2 SQIVND (reference sequence). The CDR3 totals 15 residues. The sequenced CDR3 bases are TGTGCCAGTAGTATAGGAGGCAGGGGCCAAGAGACC. This translates into CASSIGGRGQET. The full CDR3 protein reads CASSIGGRGQETQYF.

In this sample, this clone turned up many times. Read sequence stops 3 residues before the CDR3 end, and the germline J gene provides the missing end. The J gene is TRBJ2-5, the V gene TRBV20-1, with D tentatively TRBD2 (6 bases). This CDR3 contains 13 residues. CDR1 DFQATT and CDR2 SNEGSKA come from the germline V gene (reference sequence). V lost 8 bases and J lost 5, with 18 bases in between. The CDR3 is CSRDSQGAETQYF. CDR3 DNA, as far as it was read: TGCAGTCGGGACTCCCAAGGGGCTGAGACC.

This clone was observed at least ten times. The read halts 3 residues ahead of the CDR3 end, with the missing end drawn from the germline J gene. This sequence joins TRBV10-3 and TRBJ2-2; 8 nucleotides line up with TRBD1. Germline CDR1 reads ENHRY; CDR2 reads SYGVKD. This CDR3 comprises 16 residues. The V and J ends lost 0 bases and 5 bases, in that order; junction bases with no gene match: 5. Partial CDR3 DNA: TGTGCCATCAGTGAGTCAGGGGGGACAGGTACCGGGGAG. Translation: CAISESGGTGTGE. The CDR3, in full, reads CAISESGGTGTGELFF.

For this clone: The CDR3 goes on 3 residues after the read ends, and that part is filled in from the germline J gene. The V call is TRBV6-1, the J call TRBJ2-1, with TRBD2 identical over 7 bases. This CDR3 region has 17 residues. Trimming took 2 bases from V and 2 from J; bases not matched to a gene: 9. Looked up from germline, CDR1 is MNHNS and CDR2 is SASEGT. The CDR3 DNA, read in part, is TGTGCCAGCAGTGAAATGTCTGGGGGGGGGACCTACAATGAG. The encoded protein is CASSEMSGGGTYNE. The CDR3 in full is CASSEMSGGGTYNEQFF.

This clone was recorded at least ten times. The sequenced CDR3 bases are TGCGCCAGCAGCTTGGCTGCAGCCACGGGGGATACG. This translates into CASSLAAATGDT. The full CDR3 sequence reads CASSLAAATGDTQYF. The chain recombines TRBV5-1 with TRBJ2-3; maybe TRBD2 (5 bases). The read is 3 residues too short to cover the CDR3 end, so that end is filled in from the germline J gene. The CDR3 has 15 amino acids. The germline CDR1 and CDR2 sequences are SGHRS and YFSETQ. V was shortened by 0 bases and J by 6 bases, with 14 bases between the two germline ends.

This clone has a count of ten or more. The read terminates 3 residues before the CDR3 end, so the remaining end is supplied by the germline J gene. The chain carries TRBV5-1 and TRBJ2-3; TRBD2 aligns across 11 bases. V was pared by 4 bases and J by 2 bases, with 6 bases of the junction left unmatched. This CDR3 region has 16 residues. The germline V gene has CDR1 SGHRS and CDR2 YFSETQ. The sequenced part of the CDR3 DNA is TGCGCCAGCAGCCCAGGGACTAGCGGTTACACAGATACG. As protein: CASSPGTSGYTDT. The entire CDR3 protein reads CASSPGTSGYTDTQYF.

The table lists this clone with many counts. The DNA ends 3 residues before the CDR3 does, and the rest of the CDR3 is filled in from the germline J gene. This rearrangement joins TRBV29-1 to TRBJ1-6; D uncertain. The CDR3 spans 12 residues. Germline loops: CDR1 SQVTM, CDR2 ANQGSEA. The ends were cut back, 5 bases at V and 8 bases at J, with 10 bases in the middle. The CDR3 sequence is CSVQDGHSPLHF. The DNA read from the CDR3 is TGCAGCGTTCAGGATGGCCATTCACCC.